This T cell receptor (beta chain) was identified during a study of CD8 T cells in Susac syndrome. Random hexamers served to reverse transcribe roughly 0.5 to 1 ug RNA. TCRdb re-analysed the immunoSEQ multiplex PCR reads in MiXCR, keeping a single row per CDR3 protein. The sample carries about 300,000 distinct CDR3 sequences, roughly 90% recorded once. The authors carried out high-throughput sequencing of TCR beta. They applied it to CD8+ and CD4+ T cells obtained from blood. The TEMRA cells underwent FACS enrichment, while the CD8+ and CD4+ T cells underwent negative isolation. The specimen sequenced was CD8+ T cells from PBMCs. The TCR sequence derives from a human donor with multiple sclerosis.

CDR3 DNA: TGTGCCAGCAGCTTGGTAGGGCTAGATGAGCAGTTCTTC. It yields the protein CASSLVGLDEQFF. V and J are TRBV5-4 and TRBJ2-1; D remains ambiguous. CDR1 SGHNT and CDR2 YYREEE come from the germline V gene (reference sequence). V lost 0 bases to trimming and J lost 8 bases, with 9 bases between them. The CDR3 contains 13 residues.